These 15 T cell receptor beta chains share one sample of origin, sequenced in a study of T cell responses to AZD1222 COVID-19 vaccine. TCRdb keeps only in-frame clones here, not all; method: immunoSEQ multiplex PCR. Found here are about 190,000 clones, 94% of them singletons; the top ten hold 7% to 9.5%. This material consisted of peripheral blood, taken on day 0 of AZD1222 vaccination. Source of these receptors: an adult in good health.

This clone was found a few times. This chain links TRBV5-1 with TRBJ1-1, with TRBD1 as a possible D gene (6 bases). The V end was cut by 2 bases, the J end by 4 bases, with 12 bases between. Germline V gives CDR1 SGHRS, CDR2 YFSETQ. The CDR3 is 14 residues long. The DNA of the CDR3 is TGCGCCAGCAGCTTCAGAAGGGGGGCCACTGAAGCTTTCTTT. Protein sequence: CASSFRRGATEAFF.

This sequence joins TRBV6-6 and TRBJ1-1; TRBD1 is a possible D gene (5 bases). The V end was cut by 5 bases, the J end by 3 bases, with 13 bases between. Germline V gives CDR1 MNHNY, CDR2 SVGAGI (reference sequence). This CDR3 is 14 amino acids long. Written as DNA, the CDR3 is TGTGCCAGCAGTCCTCCCGGGGGTCACACTGAAGCTTTCTTT. It translates to CASSPPGGHTEAFF.

The rearrangement links TRBV5-6 to TRBJ2-5, with TRBD2 identical over 11 bases. V shed 4 bases, J shed 3 bases, and the junction held 5 bases outside the gene matches. Germline V CDR1 and CDR2: SGHDT, YYEEEE. The CDR3 extends over 15 amino acids. CDR3 nucleotides: TGTGCCAGCAGCCGTAAACTAGCGGGAGAAGAGACCCAGTACTTC. Translating it yields CASSRKLAGEETQYF.

The V call is TRBV19, the J call TRBJ1-1; 12 nucleotides agree with TRBD1. This CDR3 is 15 amino acids long. Losses at the gene ends were 4 bases for V and 5 bases for J; bases not matched to a gene: 5. In germline, CDR1 is LNHDA, CDR2 SQIVND (reference sequence). CDR3 in amino acids: CASSTRDRGRTEAFF. In DNA form, the CDR3 reads TGTGCCAGTAGTACCCGGGACAGGGGGCGTACTGAAGCTTTCTTT.

The V and J genes are TRBV9 and TRBJ1-1; TRBD1 agrees at 7 bases. Germline CDR1 reads SGDLS; CDR2 reads YYNGEE. The CDR3 runs 16 residues. V lost 3 bases, J lost 3 bases, and 11 bases stayed unmatched. CDR3 nucleotide sequence: TGTGCCAGCAGCGCCGACAGGGTGACGAGGGACACTGAAGCTTTCTTT. Protein product: CASSADRVTRDTEAFF.

This clone was seen once. The rearrangement links TRBV7-2 to TRBJ2-1; the D gene is possibly TRBD1 (5 bases). V dropped 5 bases and J dropped 5 bases, with 13 bases sitting between them. CDR1 and CDR2 (germline): SGHTA, FQGNSA. The CDR3 is 14 residues long. In nucleotides, the CDR3 is TGTGCCAGCAGCACATCCTCACAGGACAATGAGCAGTTCTTC. This translates into CASSTSSQDNEQFF. Full variable domain (remainder filled in from reference TRBV7-2 and TRBJ2-1): GAGVSQSPSNKVTEKGKDVELRCDPISGHTALYWYRQSLGQGLEFLIYFQGNSAPDKSGLPSDRFSAERTGGSVSTLTIQRTQQEDSAVYLCASSTSSQDNEQFFGPGTRLTVL.

In its sample, this clone was seen once. This chain joins TRBV7-2 and TRBJ2-7, with TRBD1 identical over 7 bases. The CDR3 extends over 16 amino acids. The V segment lost 5 bases and the J segment 0 bases; nucleotides outside the gene matches: 10. CDR1 and CDR2 from the germline V gene are SGHTA and FQGNSA. The CDR3 is CASSHRPQGDSYEQYF. Here the CDR3 DNA reads TGTGCCAGCAGCCATCGGCCTCAGGGGGACTCCTACGAGCAGTACTTC.

This clone appeared once. The J gene is TRBJ1-1, the V gene TRBV28, with 11 positions matching TRBD1. The CDR3 is made up of 15 amino acids. V trimming: 7 bases; J trimming: 6 bases; junction bases outside the gene matches: 10. Per germline, CDR1 MDHEN and CDR2 SYDVKM. DNA for the CDR3: TGTGCCAGCACCTATTCCAGGACAGGGGGCCCTGAAGCTTTCTTT. Residues: CASTYSRTGGPEAFF.

The genes are TRBV2 and TRBJ1-3, with a weak D call TRBD1 (5 bases). This CDR3 region has 15 residues. CDR1 is SNHLY and CDR2 is FYNNEI in the germline V gene. V lost 6 bases and J 0 bases, leaving 12 bases between the germline ends. Here the CDR3 reads CASRTQGGSGNTIYF. Written as DNA, the CDR3 is TGTGCCAGCAGGACCCAGGGCGGCTCTGGAAACACCATATATTTT.

The chain uses TRBV28 and TRBJ1-5, with D perhaps TRBD1 (5 bases). Germline CDR1 MDHEN, CDR2 SYDVKM. The CDR3 length is 15 residues. The V gene lost 4 bases and the J gene lost 4 bases, with 14 bases spanning the gap. The CDR3 sequence is CASSSEGLGNQPQHF. DNA of the CDR3: TGTGCCAGCAGTTCAGAGGGGCTTGGTAATCAGCCCCAGCATTTT.

The V call is TRBV24-1, the J call TRBJ2-2; tentatively, D is TRBD1 (6 bases). Germline assignment: CDR1 KGHDR and CDR2 SFDVKD. Trimming shortened V by 6 bases and J by 4 bases, and 11 bases separated the two germline ends. The CDR3 is 14 amino acids. The chain's CDR3 is CATSNRATTGELFF. The DNA for the CDR3 is TGTGCCACCAGTAACAGGGCGACCACCGGGGAGCTGTTTTTT.

The rearrangement links TRBV28 to TRBJ1-4; D gene uncertain. There are 14 residues in the CDR3. Per the germline V gene, CDR1 is MDHEN and CDR2 is SYDVKM. Trimming took off 5 bases at V and 3 bases at J, with 10 bases between the two ends. For the CDR3, the DNA is TGTGCCAGCAGTCCGCCCTCGGCTAATGAAAAACTGTTTTTT. This sequence encodes CASSPPSANEKLFF.

This clone has more than one count but fewer than ten. V gene TRBV4-2 combines with J gene TRBJ2-7, with 12 bases fitting TRBD2. There are 15 residues in the CDR3. The J segment lost 6 bases and the V segment lost 2 bases, leaving 5 bases of the junction unmatched. The germline CDR1 and CDR2 sequences are LGHNA and YNFKEQ. As DNA, the CDR3 is TGTGCCAGCAGCCAACATGGACTAGCGGGACGCGAGCAGTACTTC. Its protein is CASSQHGLAGREQYF.

The CDR3 coding sequence is TGTGCCAGCAGCTTAGGAACGAAATCCTATGGCTACACCTTC. This encodes CASSLGTKSYGYTF. The chain recombines TRBV7-9 with TRBJ1-2; D unclear. V dropped 1 base and J dropped 4 bases, with 10 bases sitting between them. Germline values: CDR1 SEHNR, CDR2 FQNEAQ (reference sequence). CDR3 length: 14 amino acids.

The CDR3 region has the DNA TGTGCCAGTAGACCACCCCCCGTGGAGACCCAGTACTTC. Protein product: CASRPPPVETQYF. The rearrangement uses TRBV12-3 or TRBV12-4 and TRBJ2-5; D gene ambiguous. V was cut by 9 bases and J by 5 bases, with 16 bases left in between. This CDR3 contains 13 residues.